Listed here are 5 T cell receptor beta chains from one sample, sequenced in a study of response to subunit inactivated influenza vaccine. TCRdb re-called the RT-PCR reads through MiXCR, storing one row per CDR3 protein. Of around 540,000 distinct CDR3 sequences in the sample, roughly 10% are singletons; the top ten hold roughly a tenth. Material: PBMCs from blood, obtained on the day of vaccination. The receptors come from a man aged 45 to 65 who received an inactivated influenza vaccine.

This clonotype was detected only a few times. The chain combines TRBV5-4 with TRBJ1-1; the D is unclear. V was cut by 0 bases and J by 5 bases, with 5 bases left in between. The CDR3 runs to 12 residues. Germline CDR1 SGHNT, CDR2 YYREEE (reference sequence). CDR3 residues: CASSLDITEAFF. CDR3 nucleotides: TGTGCCAGCAGCTTGGATATAACTGAAGCTTTCTTT.

The genes are TRBV21-1 and TRBJ2-6; TRBD2 is the table's D call, not checked against the DNA. TRBV21-1 is a pseudogene. The CDR3 contains 18 residues. The CDR3 region has the DNA TGTGGCAGCAGTCTCGAAAGAGGGAGGGGCTCTGGGGCCAACGTCCTGACTTTC. The encoded protein is CGSSLERGRGSGANVLTF.

A few counts support this clonotype. This rearrangement joins TRBV6-1 to TRBJ2-1, with 12 bases matching TRBD2. Per germline, CDR1 MNHNS and CDR2 SASEGT. Trimming cost V 5 bases and J 9 bases; bases outside gene matches: 14. The CDR3 extends over 17 amino acids. In DNA, the CDR3 is TGTGCCAGCAGTCCGAGTAGTTCTAGCGGGGGGGCGGTTGAGCAGTTCTTC. It yields the protein CASSPSSSSGGAVEQFF.

V and J are TRBV5-1 and TRBJ2-2, with TRBD2 as a possible D gene (6 bases). The CDR3 is 14 residues long. The V and J ends lost 4 bases and 7 bases respectively, with 14 bases between them. Germline CDR1 and CDR2: SGHRS and YFSETQ. The CDR3 coding sequence is TGCGCCAGCAGCGCCGGGACTTCCGGCGGGGAGCTGTTTTTT. Translating gives CASSAGTSGGELFF.

This clonotype showed up many times. The chain couples TRBV28 to TRBJ2-3; TRBD2 aligns across 7 bases. J was trimmed by 5 bases and V by 3 bases; bases with no gene match: 5. This CDR3 spans 14 amino acids. CDR1 and CDR2 from the germline V gene are MDHEN and SYDVKM. The CDR3 spells CASSFPSGVDTQYF. The CDR3 nucleotides read TGTGCCAGCAGTTTTCCTAGCGGAGTAGATACGCAGTATTTT.